This T cell receptor beta chain was documented in a study of response to subunit inactivated influenza vaccine. Study-level points and caveats: After each seasonal influenza vaccination, few new T cells are recruited, the authors suggested.

With respect to this clonotype: Its target is unknown.

The CDR3 is 14 amino acids. Trimming took 7 bases from V and 1 from J, leaving 14 bases between them. Germline-derived CDR1 and CDR2 are MNHEY and SVGEGT. In TCRdb, the RT-PCR reads were re-called with MiXCR into one record per CDR3 protein. The sample includes about 520,000 distinct CDR3 sequences, 25% of them seen just once. V gene TRBV6-2 or TRBV6-3 combines with J gene TRBJ2-7; tentatively, D is TRBD1 or TRBD2 (5 bases each). The receptor comes from a man aged 50-59 years who received an inactivated influenza vaccine. Sequenced here: CD4+ T cells sorted from PBMCs, sampled roughly 5 days after vaccination. The CDR3 DNA is TGTGCCAGCATTAGGGACGGTGGATCCTACGAGCAGTACTTC. It yields the protein CASIRDGGSYEQYF.